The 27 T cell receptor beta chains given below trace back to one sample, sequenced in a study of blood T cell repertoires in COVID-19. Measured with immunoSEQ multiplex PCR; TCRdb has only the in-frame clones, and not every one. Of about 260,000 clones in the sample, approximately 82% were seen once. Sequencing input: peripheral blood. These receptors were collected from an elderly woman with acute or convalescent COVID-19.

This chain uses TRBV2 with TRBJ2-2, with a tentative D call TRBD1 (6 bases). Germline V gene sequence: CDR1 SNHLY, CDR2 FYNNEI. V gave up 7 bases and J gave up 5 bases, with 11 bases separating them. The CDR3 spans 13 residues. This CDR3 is CASNRDVTGELFF. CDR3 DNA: TGTGCCAGCAACAGGGACGTGACCGGGGAGCTGTTTTTT.

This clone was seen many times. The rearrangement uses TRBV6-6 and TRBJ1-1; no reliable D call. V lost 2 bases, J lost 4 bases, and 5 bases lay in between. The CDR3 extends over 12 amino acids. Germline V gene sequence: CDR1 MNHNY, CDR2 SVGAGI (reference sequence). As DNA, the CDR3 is TGTGCCAGCAGTTACATGAGCACTGAAGCTTTCTTT. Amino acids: CASSYMSTEAFF.

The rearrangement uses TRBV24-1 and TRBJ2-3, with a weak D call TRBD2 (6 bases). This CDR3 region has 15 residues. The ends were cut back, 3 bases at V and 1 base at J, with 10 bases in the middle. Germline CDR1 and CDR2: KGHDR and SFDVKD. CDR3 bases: TGTGCCACCAGTGATGGGGGGTTCGGCACAGATACGCAGTATTTT. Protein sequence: CATSDGGFGTDTQYF.

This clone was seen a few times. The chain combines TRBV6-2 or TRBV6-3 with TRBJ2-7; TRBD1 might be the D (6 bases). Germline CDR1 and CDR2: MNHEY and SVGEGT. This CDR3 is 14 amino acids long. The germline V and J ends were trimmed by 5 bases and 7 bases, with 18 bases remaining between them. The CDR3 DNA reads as TGTGCCAGCAGTCCAATTCAGGGGCTTGGGGAGCAGTACTTC. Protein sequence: CASSPIQGLGEQYF.

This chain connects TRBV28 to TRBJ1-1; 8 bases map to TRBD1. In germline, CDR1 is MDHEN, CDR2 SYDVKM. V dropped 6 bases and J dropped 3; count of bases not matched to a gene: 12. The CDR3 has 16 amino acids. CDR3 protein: CASRDREVLGDTEAFF. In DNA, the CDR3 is TGTGCCAGCAGGGACAGGGAGGTCCTAGGGGACACTGAAGCTTTCTTT.

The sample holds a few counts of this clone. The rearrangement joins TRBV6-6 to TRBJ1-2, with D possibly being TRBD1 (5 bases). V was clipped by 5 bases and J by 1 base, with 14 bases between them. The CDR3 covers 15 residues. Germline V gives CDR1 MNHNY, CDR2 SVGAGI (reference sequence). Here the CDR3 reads CASSPRDSFNYGYTF. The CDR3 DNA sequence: TGTGCCAGCAGTCCCCGTGACAGTTTTAACTATGGCTACACCTTC.

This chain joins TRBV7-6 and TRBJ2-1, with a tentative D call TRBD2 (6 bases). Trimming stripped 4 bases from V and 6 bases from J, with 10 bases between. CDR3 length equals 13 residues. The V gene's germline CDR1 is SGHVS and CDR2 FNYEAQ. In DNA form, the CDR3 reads TGTGCCAGCAGCTCCCGACTAGTCAATGAGCAGTTCTTC. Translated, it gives CASSSRLVNEQFF.

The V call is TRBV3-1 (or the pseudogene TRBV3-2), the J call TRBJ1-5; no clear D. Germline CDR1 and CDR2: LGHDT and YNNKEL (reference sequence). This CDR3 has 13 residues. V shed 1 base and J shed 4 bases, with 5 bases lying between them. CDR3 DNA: TGTGCCAGCAGCCAAGGAGAGAATCAGCCCCAGCATTTT. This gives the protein CASSQGENQPQHF.

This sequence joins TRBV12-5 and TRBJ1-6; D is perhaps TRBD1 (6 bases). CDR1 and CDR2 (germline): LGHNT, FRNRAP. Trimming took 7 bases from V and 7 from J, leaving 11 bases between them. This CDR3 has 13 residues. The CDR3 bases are TGTGCTAGTGCCCGGACAGAAAATTCACCCCTCCACTTT. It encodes CASARTENSPLHF.

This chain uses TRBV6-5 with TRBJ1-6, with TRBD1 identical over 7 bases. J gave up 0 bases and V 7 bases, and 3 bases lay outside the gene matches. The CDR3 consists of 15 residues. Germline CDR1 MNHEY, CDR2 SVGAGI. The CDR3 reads CASKTGSSYNSPLHF. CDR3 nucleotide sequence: TGTGCCAGCAAGACAGGGAGCTCCTATAATTCACCCCTCCACTTT.

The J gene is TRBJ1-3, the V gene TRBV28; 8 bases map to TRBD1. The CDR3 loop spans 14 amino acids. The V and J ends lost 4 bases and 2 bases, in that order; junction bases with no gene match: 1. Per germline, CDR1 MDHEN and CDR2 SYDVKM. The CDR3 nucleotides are TGTGCCAGCAGTTCGACAGGGGCTGGAAACACCATATATTTT. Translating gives CASSSTGAGNTIYF.

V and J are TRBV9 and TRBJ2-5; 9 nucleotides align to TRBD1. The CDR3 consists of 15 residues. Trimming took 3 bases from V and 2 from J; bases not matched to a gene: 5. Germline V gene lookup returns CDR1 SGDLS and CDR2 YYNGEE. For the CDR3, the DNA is TGTGCCAGCAGCGAGGGGGACAGGGTACAAGAGACCCAGTACTTC. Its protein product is CASSEGDRVQETQYF.

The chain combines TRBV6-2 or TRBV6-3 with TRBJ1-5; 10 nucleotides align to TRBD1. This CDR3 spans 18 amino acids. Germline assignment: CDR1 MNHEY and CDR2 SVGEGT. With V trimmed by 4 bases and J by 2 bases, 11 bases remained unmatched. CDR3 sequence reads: CASSWSGTGARGNQPQHF. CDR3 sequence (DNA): TGTGCCAGCAGTTGGTCCGGGACAGGGGCGAGAGGCAATCAGCCCCAGCATTTT.

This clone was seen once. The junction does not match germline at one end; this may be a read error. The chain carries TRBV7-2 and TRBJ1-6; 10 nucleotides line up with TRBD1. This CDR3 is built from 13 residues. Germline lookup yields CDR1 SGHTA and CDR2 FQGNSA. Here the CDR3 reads CASSMDRGGIVYF. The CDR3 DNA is TGTGCCAGCAGCATGGACAGGGGGGGGATCGTCTACTTT.

This chain's CDR3 is CASSNYGTGTYGYTF. The CDR3 bases are TGTGCCAGCAGTAACTACGGGACAGGGACCTATGGCTACACCTTC. The chain couples TRBV6-2 or TRBV6-3 to TRBJ1-2; TRBD1 aligns across 9 bases. The CDR3 spans 15 residues. Germline trimming cut 5 bases from V and 4 bases from J; bases unmatched to any gene: 8. The germline V gene has CDR1 MNHEY and CDR2 SVGEGT.

The chain's CDR3 is CASSMSRTSGTSYNEQFF. The CDR3 DNA follows: TGTGCCAGTAGTATGAGTAGGACTAGCGGGACCTCCTACAATGAGCAGTTCTTC. This chain uses TRBV19 with TRBJ2-1; 12 bases agree with TRBD2. CDR1 is LNHDA, CDR2 SQIVND, per germline (reference sequence). V was pared by 3 bases and J by 0 bases, with 6 bases of the junction left unmatched. This CDR3 contains 18 residues.

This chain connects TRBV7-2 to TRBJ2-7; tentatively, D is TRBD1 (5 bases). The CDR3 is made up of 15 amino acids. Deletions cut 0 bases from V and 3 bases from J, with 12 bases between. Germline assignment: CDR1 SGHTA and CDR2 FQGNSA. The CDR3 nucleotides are TGTGCCAGCAGCTTAGCGCCCAGGGCTAGCTACGAGCAGTACTTC. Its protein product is CASSLAPRASYEQYF.

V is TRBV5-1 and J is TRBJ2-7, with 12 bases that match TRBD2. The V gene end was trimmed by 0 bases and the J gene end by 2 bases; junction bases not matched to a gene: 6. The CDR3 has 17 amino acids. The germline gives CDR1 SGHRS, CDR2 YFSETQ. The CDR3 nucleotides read TGCGCCAGCAGCTTGGACCTAGCGGGAGGGCCAGCCTACGAGCAGTACTTC. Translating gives CASSLDLAGGPAYEQYF.

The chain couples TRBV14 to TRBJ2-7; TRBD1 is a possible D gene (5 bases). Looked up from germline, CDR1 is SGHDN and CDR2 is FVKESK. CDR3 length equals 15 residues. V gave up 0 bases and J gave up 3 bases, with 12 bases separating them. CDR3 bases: TGTGCCAGCAGCCAAGATCCCGGACAACACTACGAGCAGTACTTC. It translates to CASSQDPGQHYEQYF.

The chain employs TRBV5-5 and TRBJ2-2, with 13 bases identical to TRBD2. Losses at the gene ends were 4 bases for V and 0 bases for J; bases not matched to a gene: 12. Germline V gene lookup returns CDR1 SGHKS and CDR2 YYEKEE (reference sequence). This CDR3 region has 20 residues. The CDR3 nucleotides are TGTGCCAGCAGCCGTAGACTAGCGGGAGGTTTCTCTACGAACACCGGGGAGCTGTTTTTT. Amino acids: CASSRRLAGGFSTNTGELFF.

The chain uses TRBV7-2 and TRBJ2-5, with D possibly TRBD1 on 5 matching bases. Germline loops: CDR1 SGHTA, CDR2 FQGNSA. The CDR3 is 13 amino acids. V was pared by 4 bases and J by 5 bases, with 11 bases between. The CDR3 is CASSSNSGETQYF. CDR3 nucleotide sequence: TGTGCCAGCAGCTCGAACTCAGGGGAGACCCAGTACTTC.

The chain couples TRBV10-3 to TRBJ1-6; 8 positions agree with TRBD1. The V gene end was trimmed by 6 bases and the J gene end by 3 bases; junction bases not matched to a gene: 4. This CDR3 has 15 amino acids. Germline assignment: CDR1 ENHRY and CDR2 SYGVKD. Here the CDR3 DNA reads TGTGCCATCAGGGAGGGACAGGACTATAATTCACCCCTCCACTTT. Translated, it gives CAIREGQDYNSPLHF.

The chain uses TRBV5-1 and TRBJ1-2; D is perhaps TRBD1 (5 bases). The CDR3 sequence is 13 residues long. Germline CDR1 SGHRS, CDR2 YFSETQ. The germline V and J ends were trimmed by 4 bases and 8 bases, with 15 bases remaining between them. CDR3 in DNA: TGCGCCAGCAGCGAGACAGACCTCTTCGGCTACACCTTC. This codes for CASSETDLFGYTF.

CDR3 sequence reads: CASSLEGGGPNSPLHF. CDR3 DNA sequence: TGTGCCAGCAGCTTAGAGGGAGGTGGGCCAAATTCACCCCTCCACTTT. The J gene is TRBJ1-6, the V gene TRBV7-9; D uncertain. The germline V gene has CDR1 SEHNR and CDR2 FQNEAQ (reference sequence). This CDR3 region has 16 residues. The V and J ends lost 1 base and 7 bases respectively, with 14 bases between them.

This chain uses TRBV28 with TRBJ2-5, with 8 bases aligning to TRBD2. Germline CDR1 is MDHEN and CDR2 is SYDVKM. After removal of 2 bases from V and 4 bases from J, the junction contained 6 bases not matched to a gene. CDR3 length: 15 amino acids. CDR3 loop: CASSLTSGRRETQYF. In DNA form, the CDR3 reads TGTGCCAGCAGTTTAACTAGCGGAAGGAGAGAGACCCAGTACTTC.

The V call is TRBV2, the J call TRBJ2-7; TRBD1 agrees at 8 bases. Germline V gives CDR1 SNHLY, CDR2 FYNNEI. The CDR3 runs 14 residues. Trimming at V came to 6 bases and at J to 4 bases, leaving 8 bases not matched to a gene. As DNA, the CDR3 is TGTGCCAGCAGCGTGGGACAGGAGATTTACGAGCAGTACTTC. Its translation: CASSVGQEIYEQYF.

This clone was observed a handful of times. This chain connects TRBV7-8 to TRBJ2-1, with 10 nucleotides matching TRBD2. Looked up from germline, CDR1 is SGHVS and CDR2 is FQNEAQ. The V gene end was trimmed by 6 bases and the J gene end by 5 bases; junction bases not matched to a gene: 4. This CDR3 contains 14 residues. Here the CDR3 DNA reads TGTGCCAGCAGGATTAGCGGGGGGAACAATGAGCAGTTCTTC. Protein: CASRISGGNNEQFF.